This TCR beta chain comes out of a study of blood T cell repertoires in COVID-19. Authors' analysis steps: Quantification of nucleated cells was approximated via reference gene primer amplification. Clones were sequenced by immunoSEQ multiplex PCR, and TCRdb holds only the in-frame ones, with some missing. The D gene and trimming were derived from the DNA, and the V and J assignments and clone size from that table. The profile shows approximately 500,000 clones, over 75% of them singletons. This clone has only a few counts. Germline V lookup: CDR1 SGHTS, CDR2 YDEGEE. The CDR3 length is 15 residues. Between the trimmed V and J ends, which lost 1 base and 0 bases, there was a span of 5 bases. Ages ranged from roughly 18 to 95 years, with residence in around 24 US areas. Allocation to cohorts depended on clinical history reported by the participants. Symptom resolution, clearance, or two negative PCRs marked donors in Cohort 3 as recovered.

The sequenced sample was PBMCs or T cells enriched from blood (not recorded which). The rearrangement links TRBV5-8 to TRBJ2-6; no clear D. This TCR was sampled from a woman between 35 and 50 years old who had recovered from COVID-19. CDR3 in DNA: TGTGCCAGCAGCTTGATAGTCTCTGGGGCCAACGTCCTGACTTTC. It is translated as CASSLIVSGANVLTF.